Here is one TCR beta chain with its context. Its antigen remains unidentified. No per-base quality is available; no much larger clone lies one base away. The sample belongs to a study of siplizumab effects on memory and regulatory T cells (dated by TCRdb to the late 2010s). Concerning the study at large: The study looked at the effect of siplizumab, an anti-CD2 antibody, on alloreactive T-cell subsets in allogeneic mixed lymphocyte reactions made from human PBMCs.

CDR1 and CDR2 are drawn from the germline V gene: SQVTM, ANQGSEA. The V end loses 7 bases and the J end loses 8 bases, and a stretch of 14 bases separates them. The cysteine opens and the phenylalanine closes a CDR3 of 12 amino acids. Kept here is only the CDR3 DNA, which spans 36 bases and is read in frame from base 1. What the study reported, not specific to this receptor: Siplizumab significantly reduced the cumulative frequency of alloreactive sequences traceable to unstimulated CD4+ memory T cells. Greater diversity appeared to be present in unstimulated naive T cells than in memory T cells, and a substantial contribution to the alloresponse seemed to be made by naive cells. Whether proliferating Tregs from siplizumab cultures were suppressive was not functionally confirmed. Because sequences below about 10^-5 frequency were poorly captured, only a minor fraction of alloreactive clones could be mapped to unstimulated subsets. In reactions with siplizumab, an average of approximately 69% of mappable alloreactive CD4+ clones were Treg-derived, compared with roughly 27% in control reactions. Roughly 80-97% of proliferating CD4+ or CD8+ clones could not be assigned a naive or memory phenotype.

Unstimulated CD4+ memory cells were also sequenced in three donor pairs, together with CD4+ naive, CD8+ TEMRA, CD8+ naive and CD8+ effector memory subsets. Sorted unstimulated T cells and proliferating T cells recovered from mixed lymphocyte reactions were subjected to TCRbeta CDR3 sequencing. Fresh whole blood from roughly 10 HLA-typed healthy donors was used to isolate PBMCs. Receptor amplification or capture employed the immunoSEQ multiplex PCR assay. Roughly 10^5 TCR templates per sample were assayed on the deep sequencing platform. Genomic DNA extracted from sorted T cells was the material used for TCRbeta CDR3 sequencing. Regarding the original processing steps: The R programming language was used for the clonal analysis of the TCRbeta CDR3 data. Unstimulated samples were compared with post-reaction CFSE-low samples to define alloreactive CD4+ and CD8+ clones. Regulatory or non-regulatory origin was assigned to alloreactive CD4+ clones by matching of sequences to sorted unstimulated Treg and non-Treg repertoires. TCRdb took this table from immuneACCESS and kept in-frame rearrangements with V and J called. Such tables lack part of the clones; where checked against another copy, unresolved V genes explain under half of the gap, and the rest is unexplained. The V and J calls and clone size were taken over from that table, and D and trimming were inferred from the DNA. The sample table lists tens of thousands of clones, roughly 87% of them with a count of one. The leading ten clones occupy less than 0.35% of the sample.

The TCR comes from a human donor in good health. The sample comprised naive CD8+ T cells sorted from blood. The sample's cell subset or site label, in plain terms: unstimulated naive T cells. The rearrangement joined TRBV29-1 to TRBJ2-2; the D gene is perhaps TRBD1, from 6 matching bases. The CDR3 in this case is CSAEQGPGELFF. The DNA sequence follows: TGCAGCGCCGAACAGGGTCCGGGGGAGCTGTTTTTT.